One sample yielded the 8 T cell receptor beta chains listed below, sequenced in a study of cytomegalovirus exposure and HLA in healthy donors. Measured with immunoSEQ multiplex PCR; TCRdb has only the in-frame clones, and not every one. Here the sample spans 200,000 to 250,000 clones, roughly 83% being singletons. The sequencing input was PBMCs. These receptors came from a young woman in good health and CMV-seronegative.

This rearrangement joins TRBV6-5 to TRBJ2-1; 7 bases match TRBD1. Per the germline V gene, CDR1 is MNHEY and CDR2 is SVGAGI. V trimming: 8 bases; J trimming: 4 bases; junction bases outside the gene matches: 8. The CDR3 length is 14 residues. The chain's CDR3 is CASGDSSPYNEQFF. CDR3 nucleotide sequence: TGTGCCAGCGGGGACAGTTCGCCTTACAATGAGCAGTTCTTC.

This chain links TRBV6-1 with TRBJ1-2; D might be TRBD1 (5 bases). The CDR3 loop spans 14 amino acids. V was cut by 8 bases and J by 4 bases, with 17 bases left in between. Per germline, CDR1 MNHNS and CDR2 SASEGT. DNA of the CDR3: TGTGCCAGCCTCCGTGGGACGGCGGGCTATGGCTACACCTTC. The encoded protein is CASLRGTAGYGYTF.

The chain combines TRBV6-5 with TRBJ2-1, with D perhaps matching TRBD1 (6 bases). This CDR3 region has 16 residues. CDR1 MNHEY and CDR2 SVGAGI come from the germline V gene. V was pared by 0 bases and J by 1 base, with 10 bases between. The CDR3 DNA reads TGTGCCAGCAGTTACTCAGGGGGTTTGTCCTACAATGAGCAGTTCTTC. It is translated as CASSYSGGLSYNEQFF.

The rearrangement links TRBV27 to TRBJ2-1; 8 bases fit TRBD2. The CDR3 contains 14 residues. Germline-derived CDR1 and CDR2 are MNHEY and SMNVEV (reference sequence). With 3 bases clipped from V and 7 bases from J, the junction kept 5 bases outside the gene matches. The CDR3 sequence is CASSLPGGRNEQFF. DNA for the CDR3: TGTGCCAGCAGTTTGCCGGGGGGGCGGAATGAGCAGTTCTTC.

J is TRBJ2-1 and V is TRBV5-1; no firm D call. Trimming stripped 2 bases from V and 8 bases from J, with 14 bases between. The germline gives CDR1 SGHRS, CDR2 YFSETQ. This CDR3 has 14 residues. The CDR3 DNA reads as TGCGCCAGCAGCTTCCCGCGGCGGCCGGATGAGCAGTTCTTC. Translation: CASSFPRRPDEQFF.

This sequence joins TRBV30 and TRBJ2-2; D uncertain. Trimming removed 2 bases from V and 6 bases from J, with 16 bases in between. This CDR3 contains 15 residues. Germline V lookup: CDR1 GTSNPN, CDR2 SVGIG (reference sequence). CDR3: CAWSPTLRIAGELFF. CDR3 coding DNA: TGTGCCTGGAGTCCGACTTTAAGGATAGCCGGGGAGCTGTTTTTT.

This clone occurred once. The rearrangement uses TRBV4-1 and TRBJ2-1; 8 positions match TRBD2. Germline V gene data show CDR1 as MGHRA and CDR2 as YSYEKL. This CDR3 has 16 residues. Trimming at V came to 1 base and at J to 2 bases, leaving 4 bases not matched to a gene. The CDR3 loop is CASSQVAGGTYNEQFF. CDR3 nucleotide sequence: TGCGCCAGCAGCCAAGTCGCGGGGGGTACCTACAATGAGCAGTTCTTC.

The CDR3 nucleotides read TGTGCCAGCAGCTTGGAGGGGGCCATCTCCTACAATGAGCAGTTCTTC. Residues: CASSLEGAISYNEQFF. The chain carries TRBV7-3 and TRBJ2-1; D possibly corresponds to TRBD1 (7 bases). Germline V lookup: CDR1 SGHTA, CDR2 FQGTGA. V lost 3 bases, J lost 0 bases, and 12 bases lay in between. The CDR3 length is 16 residues. Full variable domain (missing parts from reference TRBV7-3 and TRBJ2-1): GAGVSQTPSNKVTEKGKYVELRCDPISGHTALYWYRQSLGQGPEFLIYFQGTGAADDSGLPNDRFFAVRPEGSVSTLKIQRTERGDSAVYLCASSLEGAISYNEQFFGPGTRLTVL.